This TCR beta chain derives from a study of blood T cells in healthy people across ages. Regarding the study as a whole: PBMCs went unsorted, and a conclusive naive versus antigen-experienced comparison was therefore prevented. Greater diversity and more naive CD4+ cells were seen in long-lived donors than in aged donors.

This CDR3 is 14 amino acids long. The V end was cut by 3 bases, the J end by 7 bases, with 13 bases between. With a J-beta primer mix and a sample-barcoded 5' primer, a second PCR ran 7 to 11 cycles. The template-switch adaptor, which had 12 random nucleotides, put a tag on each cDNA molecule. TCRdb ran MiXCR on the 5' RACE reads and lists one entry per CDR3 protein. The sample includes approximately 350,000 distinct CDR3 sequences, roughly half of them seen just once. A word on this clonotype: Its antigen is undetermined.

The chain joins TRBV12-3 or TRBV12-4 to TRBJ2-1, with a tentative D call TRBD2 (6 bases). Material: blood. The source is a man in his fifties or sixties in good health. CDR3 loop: CASSFVASANEQFF. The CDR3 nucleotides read TGTGCCAGCAGTTTTGTCGCTAGCGCGAATGAGCAGTTCTTC.